This T cell receptor (beta chain) was recorded in a study of Ad26.COV2.S vaccination and SARS-CoV-2 variants (dated by TCRdb to 2020 to 2023). About the investigation overall: Vaccine-arm donors were drawn from COV1001, a multicentre, randomized, double-blind, placebo-controlled phase I-IIa trial of Ad26.COV2.S in healthy adults. Dosing of Ad26.COV2.S was intramuscular, at either 5x10^10 or 1x10^11 viral particles, delivered as one shot or as two shots spaced 56 days apart. TCRbeta repertoire sequencing served as the tool for gauging how specific and how broad the SARS-CoV-2-reactive T cell receptors were following Ad26.COV2.S vaccination. The TCR-sequenced set comprised approximately 32 samples: approximately 20 Ad26.COV2.S vaccine recipients, 5 placebo recipients and 8 SARS-CoV-2 convalescent individuals. Participants in the trial were split at random into five groups of five each, receiving low-dose or high-dose Ad26.COV2.S once or twice, or else placebo on both occasions. Investigators did not know the trial group allocation while performing experiments and assessing outcomes.

As to this clone: Its antigen has not been determined. It has no much larger one-base neighbor in the sample; base qualities were not kept.

The sample's treatment or condition label is to be understood as: 15 to 20 received Ad26.COV2.S at low or high dose, single or two shots; about 5 received placebo; per-sample allocation not given. Repertoires of vaccine and placebo recipients were sequenced from samples taken on day 63 after the first injection. In Cohort 1b, 20 to 25 adults aged 18-55 years were enrolled at a single site in Boston, USA, between 29 July and 7 August 2020. Ad26.COV2.S was a replication-incompetent adenovirus type 26 vector expressing a prefusion-stabilized SARS-CoV-2 spike protein from the original Wuhan strain. Trimming costs V 1 base and J 1 base, and their ends lie 7 bases apart. Taken from cysteine to phenylalanine, the CDR3 has 14 residues. The kept DNA is CDR3 alone, 42 bases in frame from the first base. CDR1 and CDR2 (LNHDA, SQIVND) derive from the germline V gene (reference sequence). The immunoSEQ Assay was the method used to sequence TCRbeta CDR3 regions. After extraction, genomic DNA underwent amplification by bias-controlled multiplex PCR, followed by high-throughput sequencing. The original pipeline was this. Collapsing and filtering of sequences were performed to quantify the absolute abundance of each unique TCRbeta CDR3 region. T cell fraction was estimated by normalizing TCRbeta template counts to usable DNA, which was measured by amplifying reference genes present in all nucleated cells. Repertoire TCRs were annotated as SARS-CoV-2-specific by exact matching of V gene, CDR3 amino acid sequence and J gene to a known reactive TCR set. The reference SARS-CoV-2 TCR set came from MIRA and was filtered for enrichment in COVID-19-positive ImmuneCODE repertoires, removing public or cross-reactive TCRs. Using the MIRA antigens, annotated TCRs were further analysed by specific ORF or by position within an ORF. Breadth was defined as annotated unique rearrangements over total unique productive rearrangements; depth was the summed frequency of those rearrangements. TCR breadth was compared between groups using two-sided Wilcoxon rank-sum tests. Not all clones reach the TCRdb copy of this immuneACCESS table, which keeps in-frame sequences only. Checked studies attribute under half of the gap to unresolved V genes and leave the rest unexplained. V and J calls and clone size are given by that table; D and trimming were obtained from the DNA. The sample table lists about 350,000 clones, around nine tenths of them with a count of one. Approximately 5% of the sample comes from the top ten.

Points the paper makes about the study in general: Vaccine and placebo recipients had comparable non-spike TCR breadth, which fits with the vaccine containing only spike. The study was not powered for comparison of responses between vaccine doses or regimens. Substantial breadth of spike-specific CD8+ and CD4+ T cell responses was reported after vaccination. Ad26.COV2.S recipients had higher spike-specific TCR breadth than placebo recipients (P = 0.0014). The authors noted that the TCR breadth and depth analyses may have underestimated total T cell responses.

The sequencing here drew on peripheral blood, taken in a trial of Ad26.COV2.S vaccine versus placebo. The sequence came from a person between 18 and 60 years old who received the Ad26.COV2.S COVID-19 vaccine or a placebo. Here the chain combines TRBV19 and TRBJ1-1; too little of a D gene remains to name it. The DNA sequence is TGTGCCAGTAGTATAGGGCCAGGGAACACTGAAGCTTTCTTT. Its product reads: CASSIGPGNTEAFF.